These 18 T cell receptor beta chains were sequenced from one sample in a study of control samples from healthy donors and cancer patients. The data were produced by immunoSEQ multiplex PCR, yet TCRdb's version contains in-frame clones alone and is incomplete. The table lists tens of thousands of clones, around 87% of them singletons. Sequencing was performed on blood. The receptors stem from a man aged 50 or older in good health.

The J gene is TRBJ1-1, the V gene TRBV7-6; 9 bases agree with TRBD1. This CDR3 contains 14 residues. V lost 4 bases to trimming and J lost 5 bases; unmatched junction nucleotides: 5. Germline CDR1 SGHVS, CDR2 FNYEAQ. The CDR3 region has the DNA TGTGCCAGCAGCTCACAGGGGGCGCAAACTGAAGCTTTCTTT. This encodes CASSSQGAQTEAFF.

V and J are TRBV5-6 and TRBJ1-5; D is unclear. This CDR3 comprises 15 residues. CDR1 and CDR2 from the germline V gene are SGHDT and YYEEEE. V shed 0 bases and J shed 6 bases, with 13 bases lying between them. The CDR3 nucleotides read TGTGCCAGCAGCTTGGGCAGGCCGGAGGGTCAGCCCCAGCATTTT. Amino acids: CASSLGRPEGQPQHF.

The rearrangement uses TRBV13 and TRBJ2-5; 10 bases align to TRBD2. Per germline, CDR1 PRHDT and CDR2 FYEKMQ (reference sequence). V shed 5 bases, J shed 2 bases, and the junction held 14 bases outside the gene matches. The CDR3 runs to 18 residues. The CDR3 is CASSRRGTSEGGQETQYF. The CDR3 bases are TGTGCCAGCAGCAGGCGGGGGACTAGCGAGGGAGGTCAAGAGACCCAGTACTTC.

A note on this clone: This sample includes further DNA sequences coding for the same CDR3. This chain uses TRBV5-6 with TRBJ2-6, with D maybe TRBD2 (5 bases). CDR1 SGHDT and CDR2 YYEEEE come from the germline V gene. V lost 3 bases and J 1 base, leaving 8 bases between the germline ends. The CDR3 spans 15 residues. The CDR3: CASSSGVSGANVLTF. CDR3 nucleotide sequence: TGTGCCAGCAGCTCCGGGGTTTCTGGGGCCAACGTCCTGACTTTC.

This chain joins TRBV28 and TRBJ1-2; D gene uncertain. The CDR3 length is 14 residues. V lost 3 bases, J lost 4 bases, and 12 bases lay in between. Germline lookup yields CDR1 MDHEN and CDR2 SYDVKM. CDR3 bases: TGTGCCAGCAGTTTTAGACTGACTCTCTATGGCTACACCTTC. Protein: CASSFRLTLYGYTF.

The chain carries TRBV24-1 and TRBJ2-1; D possibly uses TRBD1 or TRBD2 (6 bases each). CDR3 size: 15 residues. The germline CDR1 and CDR2 sequences are KGHDR and SFDVKD. Trimming stripped 9 bases from V and 6 bases from J, with 20 bases between. This chain's CDR3 is CATSPRGQGGNEQFF. In DNA form, the CDR3 reads TGTGCCACCTCACCCCGGGGGCAGGGAGGCAATGAGCAGTTCTTC.

V usage is TRBV2 and J usage is TRBJ2-3; 10 nucleotides agree with TRBD1. Germline CDR1 SNHLY, CDR2 FYNNEI. There are 15 residues in the CDR3. V lost 3 bases, J lost 4 bases, and 4 bases stayed unmatched. CDR3 sequence: CASSDDRGHADTQYF. The CDR3 region has the DNA TGTGCCAGCAGTGATGACAGGGGGCACGCAGATACGCAGTATTTT. The whole variable domain, remainder taken from reference TRBV2 and TRBJ2-3, is EPEVTQTPSHQVTQMGQEVILRCVPISNHLYFYWYRQILGQKVEFLVSFYNNEISEKSEIFDDQFSVERPDGSNFTLKIRSTKLEDSAMYFCASSDDRGHADTQYFGPGTRLTVL.

This chain joins TRBV4-3 and TRBJ1-2, with a weak D call TRBD1 (5 bases). CDR3 length: 15 amino acids. Germline loops: CDR1 LGHNA, CDR2 YSLEER. The V end was cut by 4 bases, the J end by 6 bases, with 18 bases between. The CDR3 loop reads CASSRRDPGQDGYTF. In nucleotides, the CDR3 is TGCGCCAGCAGCCGACGGGACCCCGGGCAGGATGGCTACACCTTC.

The genes are TRBV5-6 and TRBJ1-2; tentatively, D is TRBD1 (5 bases). The CDR3 loop spans 13 amino acids. The V and J ends lost 4 bases and 3 bases respectively, with 10 bases between them. In germline, CDR1 is SGHDT, CDR2 YYEEEE. CDR3 protein: CASSLGRDYGYTF. DNA of the CDR3: TGTGCCAGCAGCCTTGGCAGGGACTATGGCTACACCTTC.

The chain has TRBV3-1 (or the pseudogene TRBV3-2) and TRBJ2-5; no reliable D call. CDR1 is LGHDT and CDR2 is YNNKEL in the germline V gene (reference sequence). The CDR3 contains 11 residues. The V and J ends lost 2 bases and 4 bases respectively, with 2 bases between them. CDR3 coding DNA: TGTGCCAGCAGCCAAACAGAGACCCAGTACTTC. Its protein product is CASSQTETQYF.

The J gene is TRBJ1-1, the V gene TRBV7-2, with 7 bases lining up with TRBD1. With 6 bases clipped from V and 0 bases from J, the junction kept 7 bases outside the gene matches. Germline CDR1 SGHTA, CDR2 FQGNSA. The CDR3 contains 15 residues. The CDR3 sequence is CASRDPGGVNTEAFF. As DNA, the CDR3 is TGTGCCAGCAGGGATCCAGGGGGGGTGAACACTGAAGCTTTCTTT.

The chain is built from TRBV18 and TRBJ2-2; 8 nucleotides agree with TRBD1. This CDR3 comprises 15 residues. The V gene end was trimmed by 3 bases and the J gene end by 3 bases; junction bases not matched to a gene: 3. In germline, CDR1 is KGHSH, CDR2 LQKENI. The DNA for the CDR3 is TGTGCCAGCTCACCCTCAGGGGGCCACACCGGGGAGCTGTTTTTT. This codes for CASSPSGGHTGELFF.

The chain couples TRBV7-2 to TRBJ2-3; tentative D call: TRBD1 (5 bases). V gave up 5 bases and J gave up 2 bases, with 17 bases separating them. The CDR3 extends over 16 amino acids. The germline V gene encodes CDR1 SGHTA and CDR2 FQGNSA. The chain's CDR3 is CASSPRQGLFTDTQYF. The CDR3 DNA follows: TGTGCCAGCAGCCCCCGGCAGGGTCTCTTCACAGATACGCAGTATTTT.

The chain has TRBV9 and TRBJ2-2, with D uncertain. CDR1 and CDR2 from the germline V gene are SGDLS and YYNGEE. Trimming took 0 bases from V and 1 from J, leaving 7 bases between them. CDR3 length: 15 amino acids. The CDR3 region has the DNA TGTGCCAGCAGCGTAGGTAACTGGAACACCGGGGAGCTGTTTTTT. This translates into CASSVGNWNTGELFF.

The rearrangement joins TRBV19 to TRBJ1-4; 8 bases agree with TRBD1. Germline loops: CDR1 LNHDA, CDR2 SQIVND (reference sequence). The J segment lost 8 bases and the V segment lost 7 bases, leaving 9 bases of the junction unmatched. The CDR3 runs to 14 residues. For the CDR3, the DNA is TGTGCCAGTACCCCCACAGGGGGAAGGGAAAAACTGTTTTTT. Amino acid sequence: CASTPTGGREKLFF.

This clone was counted a few times. The DNA of the CDR3 is TGTGCCAGCAGTGAAACTCGCTACACCACAGATACGCAGTATTTT. This encodes CASSETRYTTDTQYF. J is TRBJ2-3 and V is TRBV6-1; D is unresolved. CDR3 length: 15 amino acids. Per the germline V gene, CDR1 is MNHNS and CDR2 is SASEGT. V was clipped by 2 bases and J by 2 bases, with 11 bases between them.

Notes on this clone: The same CDR3 arises from other DNA sequences in this sample as well. The chain uses TRBV4-3 and TRBJ1-2, with a possible D match to TRBD1 (6 bases). V lost 1 base to trimming and J lost 0 bases, with 6 bases between them. The V gene's germline CDR1 is LGHNA and CDR2 YSLEER. The CDR3 totals 14 residues. CDR3 DNA sequence: TGCGCCAGCAGCCAAGGGACAGCTAACTATGGCTACACCTTC. Its translation is CASSQGTANYGYTF.

The V gene is TRBV10-1, the J gene TRBJ2-3, with 9 bases that match TRBD1. Looked up from germline, CDR1 is WNHNN and CDR2 is SYGVQD (reference sequence). Germline trimming cut 4 bases from V and 3 bases from J; bases unmatched to any gene: 5. CDR3 size: 15 residues. The CDR3 is CASSANRGRTDTQYF. The CDR3 nucleotides are TGCGCCAGCAGTGCGAACAGGGGGCGTACAGATACGCAGTATTTT.